The 5 T cell receptor beta chains below come from one sample, sequenced in a study of vaccination and CD4 T cells after COVID-19. With the Oncomine TCR Beta short-read assay, DNA from cultured CD4+ T cells was sequenced. TCRdb processed the PCR reads anew with MiXCR; each CDR3 protein has one entry. Among under 20,000 distinct CDR3 sequences listed, around 43% were seen once. The time point: late sampling 161 to 241 days after vaccination in a few convalescent patients. As for treatment: approximately 11-day PBMC culture with coronavirus spike peptide pools or control peptides (ViraFEST assay). What these receptors recognize is not known. Sequencing was performed on CD4+ T cells from blood, cultured in vitro, taken about 7 months after SARS-CoV-2 vaccination. Receptor source: a human donor who had recovered from COVID-19.

This clonotype appeared a few times. The CDR3, as DNA: TGTGCCAGCAGCCGGCCGTTTGGAACCTACGAGCAGTACTTC. Translation gives CASSRPFGTYEQYF. This chain joins TRBV11-1 and TRBJ2-7; D is uncertain. CDR3 length: 14 residues. V lost 5 bases and J 2 bases, leaving 13 bases between the germline ends. The V gene's germline CDR1 is SGHAT and CDR2 FQDESV (reference sequence). Variable domain in full (rest from reference TRBV11-1 and TRBJ2-7): EAEVAQSPRYKITEKSQAVAFWCDPISGHATLYWYRQILGQGPELLVQFQDESVVDDSQLPKDRFSAERLKGVDSTLKIQPAELGDSAMYLCASSRPFGTYEQYFGPGTRLTVT.

The rearrangement links TRBV5-6 to TRBJ1-5, with D unclear. Trimming took off 4 bases at V and 9 bases at J, with 14 bases between the two ends. The germline CDR1 and CDR2 sequences are SGHDT and YYEEEE. The CDR3 extends over 13 amino acids. The DNA for the CDR3 is TGTGCCAGCAGCCGGACCCTAACGGGGCCCCAGCATTTT. Amino acids: CASSRTLTGPQHF.

This chain joins TRBV15 and TRBJ2-1, with D possibly called TRBD1 or TRBD2 (5 bases each). This CDR3 has 14 amino acids. Germline V CDR1 and CDR2: LNHNV, YYDKDF (reference sequence). With 5 bases removed from V and 6 bases from J, the gap between germline ends came to 14 bases. The CDR3 spells CATSGGVGSNEQFF. CDR3 sequence (DNA): TGTGCCACCAGCGGGGGTGTGGGAAGCAATGAGCAGTTCTTC.

The rearrangement links TRBV7-9 to TRBJ1-2; 7 nucleotides match TRBD1. The trim removed 5 bases at V and 4 bases at J, leaving 16 bases unmatched. The CDR3 consists of 17 residues. Germline loops: CDR1 SEHNR, CDR2 FQNEAQ (reference sequence). The CDR3 nucleotides are TGTGCCAGCAGCAACCTTGCAGACAGGGCGTATGTCTATGGCTACACCTTC. It specifies CASSNLADRAYVYGYTF. The whole variable domain, remainder taken from reference TRBV7-9 and TRBJ1-2, is DTGVSQNPRHKITKRGQNVTFRCDPISEHNRLYWYRQTLGQGPEFLTYFQNEAQLEKSRLLSDRFSAERPKGSFSTLEIQRTEQGDSAMYLCASSNLADRAYVYGYTFGSGTRLTVV.

As for this clonotype: One end of the junction does not line up with germline, which may come from a read error. The chain links TRBV7-9 to TRBJ2-3; D may match TRBD1 or TRBD2 (5 bases each). Germline V gives CDR1 SEHNR, CDR2 FQNEAQ (reference sequence). This CDR3 contains 17 residues. DNA for the CDR3: TGCGCCAGCAGCCAACTCCTTGGGGGTAGCGGCACAGATACGCAGTATTTT. Its translation: CASSQLLGGSGTDTQYF.